The 15 T cell receptor beta chains given below trace back to one sample, sequenced in a study of blood T cell repertoires in COVID-19. Assay: immunoSEQ multiplex PCR; the TCRdb copy retains only in-frame clones and omits some. The table includes a few hundred thousand clones, more than 75% detected once. Sequencing was performed on peripheral blood. Receptors originate from a woman younger than 45 who had recovered from COVID-19.

This chain connects TRBV18 to TRBJ1-1, with TRBD1 identical over 8 bases. Trimming cost V 2 bases and J 6 bases; bases outside gene matches: 5. Germline CDR1 reads KGHSH; CDR2 reads LQKENI. This CDR3 comprises 14 residues. The CDR3 DNA is TGTGCCAGCTCACCAGGACAGGGTAAAGCTGAAGCTTTCTTT. Translating gives CASSPGQGKAEAFF.

The chain is built from TRBV21-1 and TRBJ2-1; the D call in the table, TRBD2, was not verified against the DNA. TRBV21-1 is a known pseudogene. The CDR3 covers 14 residues. For the CDR3, the DNA is TGTGCCAGCAGCAAAAGGACTAGCACTAATGAGCAGTTCTTC. Residues: CASSKRTSTNEQFF.

This sequence joins TRBV18 and TRBJ2-1, with D maybe TRBD2 (5 bases). The germline gives CDR1 KGHSH, CDR2 LQKENI. V dropped 4 bases and J dropped 7 bases, with 17 bases sitting between them. CDR3 length: 15 amino acids. This CDR3 is CASSLQPGMGNEQFF. The CDR3 bases are TGTGCCAGCTCACTTCAGCCCGGGATGGGGAATGAGCAGTTCTTC.

The chain couples TRBV28 to TRBJ1-2, with D possibly TRBD1 on 5 matching bases. CDR1 is MDHEN and CDR2 is SYDVKM in the germline V gene. Trimming stripped 6 bases from V and 2 bases from J, with 10 bases between. This CDR3 is built from 13 residues. The CDR3 sequence is CASSSRGNYGYTF. CDR3 nucleotides: TGTGCCAGCAGCTCACGGGGGAACTATGGCTACACCTTC.

The genes are TRBV6-7 and TRBJ2-5, with 8 bases that match TRBD2. TRBV6-7 is an ORF for which the function is uncertain. Trimming removed 4 bases from V and 5 bases from J; junction bases left unmatched: 12. The length of the CDR3 is 16 residues. The DNA of the CDR3 is TGTGCCAGCAGTTCGGCGGGAGGAGCTTGTTTGGAGACCCAGTACTTC. As protein: CASSSAGGACLETQYF.

V and J are TRBV10-3 and TRBJ2-3; 13 bases are shared with TRBD2. This CDR3 is built from 17 residues. V lost 2 bases, J lost 5 bases, and 7 bases stayed unmatched. CDR1 is ENHRY and CDR2 is SYGVKD in the germline V gene. The CDR3 coding sequence is TGTGCCATCAGTGAGGGAGGACTAGCGGGAGTTCGAGATACGCAGTATTTT. The encoded protein is CAISEGGLAGVRDTQYF.

V gene TRBV19 combines with J gene TRBJ1-1; tentatively, D is TRBD1 (5 bases). The CDR3 runs 14 residues. The V gene lost 3 bases and the J gene lost 5 bases, with 13 bases spanning the gap. Germline CDR1 reads LNHDA; CDR2 reads SQIVND (reference sequence). Here the CDR3 reads CASSMRLGRTEAFF. The CDR3 DNA reads as TGTGCCAGTAGTATGAGGCTGGGGCGTACTGAAGCTTTCTTT.

The chain recombines TRBV5-5 with TRBJ1-1; D unresolved. V gave up 0 bases and J gave up 6 bases, with 12 bases separating them. This CDR3 contains 14 residues. Germline V gene sequence: CDR1 SGHKS, CDR2 YYEKEE (reference sequence). The CDR3 region is CASSLVRGAAEAFF. CDR3 nucleotide sequence: TGTGCCAGCAGCTTGGTACGGGGAGCGGCTGAAGCTTTCTTT.

The chain combines TRBV5-6 with TRBJ2-1; D ambiguous. This CDR3 is built from 15 residues. V was pared by 2 bases and J by 0 bases, with 9 bases between. Germline CDR1 SGHDT, CDR2 YYEEEE. The CDR3 bases are TGTGCCAGCAGCTTTTCCGGGTACTCCTACAATGAGCAGTTCTTC. Its translation: CASSFSGYSYNEQFF. Drawing the rest from reference TRBV5-6 and TRBJ2-1, the complete variable domain is DAGVTQSPTHLIKTRGQQVTLRCSPKSGHDTVSWYQQALGQGPQFIFQYYEEEERQRGNFPDRFSGHQFPNYSSELNVNALLLGDSALYLCASSFSGYSYNEQFFGPGTRLTVL.

The chain has TRBV4-1 and TRBJ1-2; D gene ambiguous. Trimming shortened V by 0 bases and J by 2 bases, and 13 bases separated the two germline ends. The germline V gene has CDR1 MGHRA and CDR2 YSYEKL. This CDR3 has 16 amino acids. The CDR3 nucleotides read TGCGCCAGCAGCCAAGATCTCGGCAGGCGCAACTATGGCTACACCTTC. Translation: CASSQDLGRRNYGYTF.

The chain recombines TRBV6-6 with TRBJ2-4, with TRBD2 matching over 15 bases. Germline CDR1 is MNHNY and CDR2 is SVGAGI (reference sequence). The V segment lost 5 bases and the J segment 0 bases; nucleotides outside the gene matches: 8. The CDR3 is 19 residues long. The CDR3 DNA reads as TGTGCCAGCAGTCGATGGACTAGCGGGAGGGTTATAGCCAAAAACATTCAGTACTTC. Amino acid sequence: CASSRWTSGRVIAKNIQYF.

Of note for this clone: Sequence at one end of the junction differs from germline and may be a read error. This rearrangement joins TRBV6-6 to TRBJ1-1; D is unclear. Germline loops: CDR1 MNHNY, CDR2 SVGAGI (reference sequence). There are 14 residues in the CDR3. This CDR3 reads CASSYSGRNTEAFF. CDR3 sequence (DNA): TGTGCCAGCAGTTACTCGGGGAGAAACACTGAGGCTTTCTTT.

This clone was counted once. V and J are TRBV28 and TRBJ1-2, with D unresolved. CDR3 length equals 17 residues. In germline, CDR1 is MDHEN, CDR2 SYDVKM. V was cut by 4 bases and J by 1 base, with 19 bases left in between. CDR3 bases: TGTGCCAGCAGTTCCGATCCCCTTTTGGGCAGTAACTATGGCTACACCTTC. Its translation: CASSSDPLLGSNYGYTF.

The rearrangement links TRBV5-5 to TRBJ2-5; 12 bases match TRBD2. CDR1 and CDR2 from the germline V gene are SGHKS and YYEKEE (reference sequence). After removal of 4 bases from V and 2 bases from J, the junction contained 6 bases not matched to a gene. The CDR3 sequence is 16 residues long. The CDR3 sequence is CASSRGLAGGQETQYF. The CDR3 DNA sequence: TGTGCCAGCAGCCGGGGACTAGCGGGCGGACAAGAGACCCAGTACTTC.

The chain recombines TRBV24-1 with TRBJ2-3; 7 nucleotides agree with TRBD2. This CDR3 has 15 residues. The junction had 12 bases not matched to a gene; V was cut back by 5 bases and J by 8 bases. Germline V gene data show CDR1 as KGHDR and CDR2 as SFDVKD. CDR3 sequence reads: CATSASGTSSPTQYF. The CDR3 coding sequence is TGTGCCACCAGTGCCAGCGGGACGAGCAGCCCTACGCAGTATTTT.